This entry lists 30 T cell receptor beta chains sequenced from one sample in a study of blood T cell repertoires in COVID-19. The assay was immunoSEQ multiplex PCR, and TCRdb's table has in-frame clones only and misses some. The sample lists tens of thousands of clones, about nine tenths occurring once. The material sequenced was peripheral blood. Source of these receptors: a human donor in a cohort sampled during active COVID-19.

The rearrangement joins TRBV7-7 to TRBJ2-5; 9 nucleotides align to TRBD2. This CDR3 spans 16 amino acids. J was trimmed by 5 bases and V by 3 bases; bases with no gene match: 10. Looked up from germline, CDR1 is SSHAT and CDR2 is FNYEAQ (reference sequence). DNA of the CDR3: TGTGCCAGCAGCTTCGGAGTTAGCGGGAGAAGGGAGACCCAGTACTTC. It yields the protein CASSFGVSGRRETQYF.

The chain links TRBV18 to TRBJ2-6; maybe TRBD1 (6 bases). CDR3 length: 15 residues. The V gene lost 4 bases and the J gene lost 1 base, with 8 bases spanning the gap. Germline-derived CDR1 and CDR2 are KGHSH and LQKENI. Here the CDR3 DNA reads TGTGCCAGCTCACGGGACAAATCTGGGGCCAACGTCCTGACTTTC. Protein product: CASSRDKSGANVLTF.

The rearrangement uses TRBV18 and TRBJ2-5, with a tentative D call TRBD2 (5 bases). The CDR3 is 15 residues long. V lost 2 bases and J lost 1, with 11 bases in between. Germline V CDR1 and CDR2: KGHSH, LQKENI. The chain's CDR3 is CASSPEGLRQETQYF. CDR3 DNA sequence: TGTGCCAGCTCACCAGAGGGTCTCCGCCAAGAGACCCAGTACTTC. Together with reference TRBV18 and TRBJ2-5, the CDR3 gives the full variable domain: NAGVMQNPRHLVRRRGQEARLRCSPMKGHSHVYWYRQLPEEGLKFMVYLQKENIIDESGMPKERFSAEFPKEGPSILRIQQVVRGDSAAYFCASSPEGLRQETQYFGPGTRLLVL.

The rearrangement links TRBV15 to TRBJ1-3, with unresolved D. V shed 0 bases and J shed 4 bases, with 4 bases lying between them. The CDR3 is 13 amino acids. The germline V gene has CDR1 LNHNV and CDR2 YYDKDF (reference sequence). The CDR3 DNA sequence: TGTGCCACCAGCAGAGAGTCGGGAAACACCATATATTTT. Translation gives CATSRESGNTIYF.

This clone was counted once. The gene calls are TRBV7-3 and TRBJ2-3, with D perhaps TRBD2 (6 bases). The CDR3 totals 14 residues. The germline gives CDR1 SGHTA, CDR2 FQGTGA. Trimming removed 5 bases from V and 0 bases from J, with 9 bases in between. DNA of the CDR3: TGTGCCAGCAGCCCCGGGACTAGCACAGATACGCAGTATTTT. Protein sequence: CASSPGTSTDTQYF.

V and J are TRBV5-1 and TRBJ1-1; D is perhaps TRBD1 (5 bases). In germline, CDR1 is SGHRS, CDR2 YFSETQ. V was pared by 1 base and J by 1 base, with 11 bases between. CDR3 length equals 15 residues. CDR3: CASSLQGLGNTEAFF. The CDR3 DNA reads TGCGCCAGCAGCTTGCAGGGCCTGGGGAACACTGAAGCTTTCTTT.

J is TRBJ1-5 and V is TRBV28; no reliable D call. The germline V gene encodes CDR1 MDHEN and CDR2 SYDVKM. The CDR3 totals 13 residues. The CDR3 loop reads CAYQQNSNQPQHF. In nucleotides, the CDR3 is TGTGCTTACCAACAAAATAGCAATCAGCCCCAGCATTTT.

The chain combines TRBV9 with TRBJ1-4; D gene unclear. The ends were cut back, 4 bases at V and 6 bases at J, with 16 bases in the middle. Germline lookup yields CDR1 SGDLS and CDR2 YYNGEE. CDR3 length equals 15 residues. For the CDR3, the DNA is TGTGCCAGCAGCCTAGGACCCCAGGCCGATGAAAAACTGTTTTTT. Its translation is CASSLGPQADEKLFF.

This chain joins TRBV5-1 and TRBJ1-1, with unresolved D. Germline CDR1 is SGHRS and CDR2 is YFSETQ. CDR3 size: 15 residues. Trimming removed 0 bases from V and 1 base from J, with 10 bases in between. In DNA form, the CDR3 reads TGCGCCAGCAGCTTGGAAGGACGGGGGAACACTGAAGCTTTCTTT. Its protein product is CASSLEGRGNTEAFF.

This chain joins TRBV6-6 and TRBJ1-2, with 7 bases identical to TRBD1. After removal of 4 bases from V and 2 bases from J, the junction contained 7 bases not matched to a gene. The CDR3 has 15 amino acids. Germline V gives CDR1 MNHNY, CDR2 SVGAGI (reference sequence). CDR3 sequence: CASSSSGQANYGYTF. The CDR3 DNA is TGTGCCAGCAGTTCCTCCGGACAGGCCAACTATGGCTACACCTTC.

The rearrangement uses TRBV4-3 and TRBJ2-5; maybe TRBD2 (5 bases). Germline V gene sequence: CDR1 LGHNA, CDR2 YSLEER. The CDR3 spans 16 residues. V lost 2 bases, J lost 5 bases, and 18 bases lay in between. CDR3 DNA sequence: TGCGCCAGCAGCCAAAGTGGCGGGTTTGCTTCGGAGACCCAGTACTTC. It specifies CASSQSGGFASETQYF.

The rearrangement uses TRBV24-1 and TRBJ2-1; the match to TRBD2 covers 10 bases. The CDR3 runs 15 residues. V lost 4 bases, J lost 6 bases, and 5 bases stayed unmatched. The germline CDR1 and CDR2 sequences are KGHDR and SFDVKD. The CDR3 sequence: CATSESSGSANEQFF. CDR3 DNA sequence: TGTGCCACCAGTGAATCTAGCGGGAGCGCCAATGAGCAGTTCTTC.

The CDR3 is CATSSEDYQETQYF. Written as DNA, the CDR3 is TGTGCCACCAGCAGTGAGGACTACCAAGAGACCCAGTACTTC. V is TRBV15 and J is TRBJ2-5, with D perhaps matching TRBD2 (5 bases). This CDR3 is built from 14 residues. V lost 3 bases to trimming and J lost 0 bases, with 8 bases between them. Germline V gene lookup returns CDR1 LNHNV and CDR2 YYDKDF (reference sequence).

The chain combines TRBV5-1 with TRBJ2-7, with D possibly being TRBD2 (5 bases). CDR3 length: 14 residues. V was cut by 3 bases and J by 6 bases, with 16 bases left in between. Germline CDR1 reads SGHRS; CDR2 reads YFSETQ. CDR3 DNA: TGCGCCAGCAGCTCCGGCGGAGTCCGGGGCGAGCAGTACTTC. This encodes CASSSGGVRGEQYF. The variable domain in full, with the rest retrieved from reference TRBV5-1 and TRBJ2-7, is KAGVTQTPRYLIKTRGQQVTLSCSPISGHRSVSWYQQTPGQGLQFLFEYFSETQRNKGNFPGRFSGRQFSNSRSEMNVSTLELGDSALYLCASSSGGVRGEQYFGPGTRLTVT.

V gene TRBV28 combines with J gene TRBJ2-2; 10 nucleotides line up with TRBD2. Germline CDR1 is MDHEN and CDR2 is SYDVKM. J gave up 1 base and V 3 bases, and 5 bases lay outside the gene matches. This CDR3 region has 17 residues. As DNA, the CDR3 is TGTGCCAGCAGTTTGTGGACTAGCGGAAGGAACACCGGGGAGCTGTTTTTT. This sequence encodes CASSLWTSGRNTGELFF.

This rearrangement joins TRBV27 to TRBJ2-5; weak D call: TRBD1 (5 bases). V was pared by 8 bases and J by 3 bases, with 19 bases between. The CDR3 length is 15 residues. The germline V gene encodes CDR1 MNHEY and CDR2 SMNVEV (reference sequence). This chain's CDR3 is CASLSLGQGEETQYF. The CDR3, as DNA: TGTGCCAGCCTTAGTTTGGGGCAGGGCGAAGAGACCCAGTACTTC.

The CDR3 DNA reads as TGCGCCAGCAGCATGGGTACCACCAGAAATGAGCAGTTCTTC. Its translation is CASSMGTTRNEQFF. The rearrangement joins TRBV5-1 to TRBJ2-1; D remains unclear. The CDR3 is 14 residues long. CDR1 SGHRS and CDR2 YFSETQ come from the germline V gene. Trimming took off 4 bases at V and 7 bases at J, with 15 bases between the two ends.

This clone was seen a single time. The CDR3: CASSLDGLAGDTYF. DNA for the CDR3: TGTGCCAGCAGCTTAGATGGTTTAGCGGGAGATACTTACTTC. This rearrangement joins TRBV11-2 to TRBJ2-7, with 9 bases that match TRBD2. CDR1 is SGHAT, CDR2 FQNNGV, per germline. The J segment lost 13 bases and the V segment lost 0 bases, leaving 10 bases of the junction unmatched. The CDR3 consists of 14 residues.

This chain uses TRBV28 with TRBJ2-7, with 14 bases lining up with TRBD2. V gave up 4 bases and J gave up 5 bases; unmatched junction bases: 7. The CDR3 runs 16 residues. Germline lookup yields CDR1 MDHEN and CDR2 SYDVKM. The CDR3 bases are TGTGCCAGCAGTTCAGGACTAGCGGGAGGCTTCAACGAGCAGTACTTC. Its translation is CASSSGLAGGFNEQYF.

The chain uses TRBV3-1 (or the pseudogene TRBV3-2) and TRBJ2-5; D is unresolved. The CDR3 spans 10 residues. The germline V gene encodes CDR1 LGHDT and CDR2 YNNKEL (reference sequence). The ends were cut back, 8 bases at V and 5 bases at J, with 6 bases in the middle. The CDR3 sequence is CASQKETQYF. Here the CDR3 DNA reads TGTGCCAGCCAGAAGGAGACCCAGTACTTC.

J is TRBJ2-7 and V is TRBV11-2; TRBD2 might be the D (5 bases). The CDR3 consists of 13 residues. Germline V gene lookup returns CDR1 SGHAT and CDR2 FQNNGV. Trimming took off 4 bases at V and 6 bases at J, with 13 bases between the two ends. The CDR3: CASSSDRGGEQYF. CDR3 nucleotides: TGTGCCAGCAGCTCGGATCGAGGAGGCGAGCAGTACTTC.

V gene TRBV6-5 combines with J gene TRBJ1-1; no clear D gene. This CDR3 contains 13 residues. The germline V gene encodes CDR1 MNHEY and CDR2 SVGAGI. V lost 5 bases to trimming and J lost 1 base, with 8 bases between them. The CDR3 spells CASSKTANTEAFF. In DNA, the CDR3 is TGTGCCAGCAGTAAAACAGCGAACACTGAAGCTTTCTTT.

The rearrangement uses TRBV18 and TRBJ2-6; the D gene is possibly TRBD2 (6 bases). The CDR3 contains 17 residues. Germline V CDR1 and CDR2: KGHSH, LQKENI. V was shortened by 1 base and J by 0 bases, with 10 bases between the two germline ends. The CDR3 here is CASSPLAASSGANVLTF. The CDR3 region has the DNA TGTGCCAGCTCACCACTAGCGGCGAGCTCTGGGGCCAACGTCCTGACTTTC.

This rearrangement joins TRBV29-1 to TRBJ2-7; TRBD2 might be the D (6 bases). Deletions cut 3 bases from V and 5 bases from J, with 14 bases between. The CDR3 runs to 13 residues. Germline assignment: CDR1 SQVTM and CDR2 ANQGSEA. CDR3 residues: CSVDWGVSNEQYF. DNA of the CDR3: TGCAGCGTTGATTGGGGGGTATCCAACGAGCAGTACTTC.

The chain carries TRBV27 and TRBJ1-6; possibly TRBD1 for D (5 bases). CDR3 length: 13 amino acids. Trimming removed 5 bases from V and 10 bases from J, with 12 bases in between. Germline V gene lookup returns CDR1 MNHEY and CDR2 SMNVEV (reference sequence). The CDR3 region is CASSGAGRSPLHF. In DNA form, the CDR3 reads TGTGCCAGCAGTGGGGCAGGGCGATCACCCCTCCACTTT.

This chain connects TRBV11-3 to TRBJ2-7; 9 bases are a match to TRBD1. The junction had 8 bases not matched to a gene; V was cut back by 2 bases and J by 6 bases. The length of the CDR3 is 15 residues. Germline V gene lookup returns CDR1 SGHNT and CDR2 YENEEA. CDR3 sequence reads: CASSLSGDRAGEQYF. The CDR3 coding sequence is TGTGCCAGCAGCTTATCCGGGGACAGGGCAGGCGAGCAGTACTTC.

The chain combines TRBV27 with TRBJ2-1; 7 bases line up with TRBD2. After removal of 5 bases from V and 6 bases from J, the junction contained 7 bases not matched to a gene. The CDR3 covers 14 residues. The germline V gene encodes CDR1 MNHEY and CDR2 SMNVEV (reference sequence). In DNA, the CDR3 is TGTGCCAGCAGTCACACTAGCGCTGGCAATGAGCAGTTCTTC. The encoded protein is CASSHTSAGNEQFF.

The rearrangement uses TRBV5-4 and TRBJ2-1; 8 bases are shared with TRBD2. The CDR3 has 16 amino acids. Germline CDR1 and CDR2: SGHNT and YYREEE (reference sequence). The V segment lost 4 bases and the J segment 8 bases; nucleotides outside the gene matches: 14. CDR3 amino acids: CASSRPVPGRADEQFF. DNA of the CDR3: TGTGCCAGCAGCCGTCCCGTCCCCGGGAGGGCCGATGAGCAGTTCTTC. Looking up the rest from reference TRBV5-4 and TRBJ2-1 gives the full variable domain: ETGVTQSPTHLIKTRGQQVTLRCSSQSGHNTVSWYQQALGQGPQFIFQYYREEENGRGNFPPRFSGLQFPNYSSELNVNALELDDSALYLCASSRPVPGRADEQFFGPGTRLTVL.

The rearrangement joins TRBV18 to TRBJ2-3; 9 nucleotides match TRBD2. Germline loops: CDR1 KGHSH, CDR2 LQKENI. V was clipped by 3 bases and J by 4 bases; unmatched bases: 2. This CDR3 comprises 14 residues. The CDR3 sequence is CASSPGTSPDTQYF. The CDR3 DNA sequence: TGTGCCAGCTCACCCGGGACTAGCCCAGATACGCAGTATTTT.

This clone came up once. The V call is TRBV29-1, the J call TRBJ1-1, with D unresolved. The CDR3 sequence is 15 residues long. From germline, CDR1 is SQVTM and CDR2 ANQGSEA. V was clipped by 5 bases and J by 1 base, with 17 bases between them. CDR3 protein: CSVSTSGSWNTEAFF. The DNA of the CDR3 is TGCAGCGTTTCCACTTCGGGGAGTTGGAACACTGAAGCTTTCTTT.